A selection of T cell receptor beta chains follows, all from one sample in a study of OX40 agonist ivuxolimab in advanced cancers. The repertoire was sequenced with immunoSEQ multiplex PCR; TCRdb's copy has only in-frame clones and lacks some. The sample includes about 76,000 clones, around 87% of them seen just once. The source was CD4+ or CD8+ T cells sorted from blood, collected in a trial of the OX40 agonist ivuxolimab. Every receptor here comes from an adult with an advanced solid tumor such as melanoma, head and neck, liver or kidney cancer. Each CDR3 is given with its conserved first and last residue. Fields, in order: J gene, clone size, V gene, D gene, CDR3 DNA, CDR3 protein. The D gene is left open where the match is weak. A row's size may be missing; if present it is once, few, many or a size class.

>TRBJ1-1|-|TRBV4-1|-
TGCGCCAGCAGCCAAGCCAATTTGGGGAGTAACACTGAAGCTTTCTTT
CASSQANLGSNTEAFF
>TRBJ2-1|-|TRBV28|-
TGTGCCAGCACCACCACAGTGAATGAGCAGTTCTTC
CASTTTVNEQFF
>TRBJ2-2|few|TRBV5-1|TRBD1
TGCGCCAGCAGCTCCGGACAGGGAGACACCGGGGAGCTGTTTTTT
CASSSGQGDTGELFF
>TRBJ1-1|-|TRBV5-4|TRBD1
TGTGCCAGCAGCTTGGACAGGGGGCCTGAAGCTTTCTTT
CASSLDRGPEAFF
>TRBJ1-1|-|TRBV2|-
TGTGCCAAGAGCCCAACAGGAGTGAACACTGAAGCTTTCTTT
CAKSPTGVNTEAFF
>TRBJ1-4|-|TRBV18|-
TGTGCCAGCTCACGAACGGGGGGCGGAGATGAAAAACTGTTTTTT
CASSRTGGGDEKLFF
>TRBJ1-4|-|TRBV5-4|-
TGTGCCAGCAGCTTAAAGCCCGAGGCAACTAATGAAAAACTGTTTTTT
CASSLKPEATNEKLFF
>TRBJ1-5|-|TRBV5-6|-
TGTGCCAGCAGCTTGAGGGTTTCTGGGGTCACGTCTCAGCCCCAGCATTTT
CASSLRVSGVTSQPQHF
>TRBJ1-1|-|TRBV6-5|TRBD1
TGTGCCAGCAGTACAGGGGGCCTCACTGAAGCTTTCTTT
CASSTGGLTEAFF
>TRBJ2-1|-|TRBV5-8|-
TGTGCCAGCAGCTCCGGCCGTAGCCCCTACAATGAGCAGTTCTTC
CASSSGRSPYNEQFF
>TRBJ1-3|-|TRBV4-3|-
TGCGCCAGCAGCCAAGCCGAGGGGTCTGGAAACACCATATATTTT
CASSQAEGSGNTIYF
>TRBJ1-3|-|TRBV19|-
TGTGCCAGTAGTAGCGGTGGAAACACCATATATTTT
CASSSGGNTIYF
>TRBJ2-2|-|TRBV2|TRBD1
TGTGCCAGCAGTGAAGGGACAGGGGGCACCGGGGAGCTGTTTTTT
CASSEGTGGTGELFF
>TRBJ2-7|-|TRBV30|-
TGTGCCTGGAGACCCAGCCGTCAATCCTACGAGCAGTACTTC
CAWRPSRQSYEQYF
>TRBJ2-5|-|TRBV7-9|-
TGTGCCAGCACCATAGACTTCCAAGAGACCCAGTACTTC
CASTIDFQETQYF
>TRBJ1-4|-|TRBV20-1|-
TGCAGTGCTAGAGATTGGCAGGACGGCGTTTTT
CSARDWQDGVF
>TRBJ2-3|-|TRBV10-2|TRBD2
TGCGCCACCCGGGGGGTTGGTACAGATACGCAGTATTTT
CATRGVGTDTQYF
>TRBJ2-5|once|TRBV7-2|-
TGTGCCAGCAGCTTATGGGAACAGGGAGTGAGTGAGACCCAGTACTTC
CASSLWEQGVSETQYF
>TRBJ1-1|once|TRBV28|TRBD1
TGTGCCAGCAGTAGGACAGGGCTCGCTGAAGCTTTCTTT
CASSRTGLAEAFF
>TRBJ2-1|-|TRBV5-1|TRBD1
TGCGCCAGCAGCTTCGACAGGGTTCTTGAGCAGTTCTTC
CASSFDRVLEQFF
>TRBJ1-2|-|TRBV18|-
TGTGCCAGCTCCCGGCCCAATTGGGATGGCTACACCTTC
CASSRPNWDGYTF
>TRBJ1-5|-|TRBV6-5|TRBD1
TGTGCCAGCAGTGTCCGGGGACAGGGGGACCAGCCCCAGCATTTT
CASSVRGQGDQPQHF
>TRBJ1-1|-|TRBV7-2|TRBD1
TGTGCCAGCAGCCACAGGGGGAACACTGAAGCTTTCTTT
CASSHRGNTEAFF
>TRBJ1-2|-|TRBV29-1|-
TGCAGCGTCCCGGACGGGGCTAACTATGGCTACACCTTC
CSVPDGANYGYTF
>TRBJ2-3|few|TRBV19|-
TGTGCCAGTAGTCAAACAGCTAGCACAGATACGCAGTATTTT
CASSQTASTDTQYF
>TRBJ2-1|few|TRBV18|TRBD2
TGTGCCAGCTCACCTTCCCCTCTAGCGGGGGCCAATGAGCAGTTCTTC
CASSPSPLAGANEQFF
>TRBJ2-1|-|TRBV5-1|TRBD2
TGCGCCAGCAGCTCGACTAGCGGGGGTTCGAATGAGCAGTTCTTC
CASSSTSGGSNEQFF
>TRBJ1-2|few|TRBV18|TRBD1
TGTGCCAGCTCACCAACAGGGGGCGCAGATGGTGGCTACACCTTC
CASSPTGGADGGYTF
>TRBJ2-7|-|TRBV5-6|TRBD1
TGTGCCAGCAGCTTGGGTCCGGGACAGTCCCACTTC
CASSLGPGQSHF
>TRBJ2-1|-|TRBV7-9|-
TGTGCCAGCAGCTTAGGGGCTCTCAATGAGCAGTTCTTC
CASSLGALNEQFF
>TRBJ1-2|-|TRBV20-1|-
TGCAGTGCTAGTCCCGTGGCGGCTACCTTC
CSASPVAATF
>TRBJ1-4|few|TRBV9|TRBD1
TGTGCCAGCAGCGAATCCGGGACAGGGAGGGAAAAACTGTTTTTT
CASSESGTGREKLFF
>TRBJ1-2|-|TRBV28|-
TGTGCCAGCAGTTTATACCCTAATGGCTACACCTTC
CASSLYPNGYTF
>TRBJ2-7|-|TRBV6-1|-
TGTGCCAGCAGTGTTCGGGACGGACCTTACGAGCAGTACTTC
CASSVRDGPYEQYF
>TRBJ2-3|-|TRBV5-1|-
TGCGCCAGCAGCTTTGGGTCTAGCGGCACAGATACGCAGTATTTT
CASSFGSSGTDTQYF
>TRBJ1-2|-|TRBV29-1|TRBD1
TGCAGCGTAGGGACAGGGGACTATGGCTACACCTTC
CSVGTGDYGYTF
>TRBJ1-2|-|TRBV18|-
TGTGCCAGCTCACTCACTACAGCCCGGGACACTAATGGCTACACCTTC
CASSLTTARDTNGYTF
>TRBJ2-2|-|TRBV30|-
TGTGCCTGGAGTAGGGGGTATGGCACCGGGGAGCTGTTTTTT
CAWSRGYGTGELFF
>TRBJ2-5|-|TRBV2|TRBD2
TGTGCCAGCAGGGGGACTAGCGGGCCGCAAGAGACCCAGTACTTC
CASRGTSGPQETQYF
>TRBJ1-5|-|TRBV19|-
TGTGCCAGTAGTATAGAGAAGGTTGGCAATCAGCCCCAGCATTTT
CASSIEKVGNQPQHF
>TRBJ2-3|few|TRBV19|-
TGTGCCAGTAGTAAGCCACAGCTAAGCACAGATACGCAGTATTTT
CASSKPQLSTDTQYF